These 17 T cell receptor beta chains originate from one sample sequenced in a study of molecular identifiers for immune sequencing clone quantification. TCRdb reprocessed the PCR reads via MiXCR and lists one record per CDR3 protein. The table records approximately 54,000 distinct CDR3 sequences, under 30% of them present only once. Source material: naive CD8+ T cells from blood, with Jurkat cell RNA spiked in. Specified subset: FACS-sorted CD8+CD4-CCR7+CD45RA+ naive T cells. These receptors were obtained from a human donor in good health. Some libraries in this study had Jurkat cell RNA spiked in.

As regards this clonotype: This may come from a read error, since a much larger clone is one base off. The rearrangement joins TRBV5-4 to TRBJ2-3, with 10 bases lining up with TRBD2. Germline V lookup: CDR1 SGHNT, CDR2 YYREEE (reference sequence). The length of the CDR3 is 13 residues. As DNA, the CDR3 is TGTTGTACCGGGACTAGCGTGGGGCCTACGCAGTATTTT. Translating gives CCTGTSVGPTQYF. Filled out from reference TRBV5-4 and TRBJ2-3, the complete variable domain reads ETGVTQSPTHLIKTRGQQVTLRCSSQSGHNTVSWYQQALGQGPQFIFQYYREEENGRGNFPPRFSGLQFPNYSSELNVNALELDDSALYLCCTGTSVGPTQYFGPGTRLTVL.

This clonotype was counted many times. In DNA form, the CDR3 reads TGTGCCAGCAGCTTGTTGGGACAGGGGGCCTACGAGCAGTACTTC. The encoded protein is CASSLLGQGAYEQYF. The chain uses TRBV5-4 and TRBJ2-7; TRBD1 aligns across 11 bases. The V and J ends lost 1 base and 2 bases, in that order; junction bases with no gene match: 2. Germline loops: CDR1 SGHNT, CDR2 YYREEE (reference sequence). The length of the CDR3 is 15 residues.

This clonotype was recorded at least ten times. J is TRBJ2-5 and V is TRBV7-9; D unresolved. V was shortened by 4 bases and J by 5 bases, with 17 bases between the two germline ends. Germline V gene data show CDR1 as SEHNR and CDR2 as FQNEAQ (reference sequence). The CDR3 totals 15 residues. The CDR3 reads CASSSVGHDGETQYF. The CDR3 DNA reads as TGTGCCAGCAGCTCCGTCGGTCACGATGGGGAGACCCAGTACTTC.

Points on this clonotype: No conserved phenylalanine or tryptophan is present at the end of the CDR3, so a read error is the likely explanation. This chain joins TRBV3-1 and TRBJ2-3; 7 bases agree with TRBD2. Per the germline V gene, CDR1 is LGHDT and CDR2 is YNNKEL (reference sequence). V lost 1 base and J lost 5; bases outside the gene matches: 3. This CDR3 is 14 amino acids long. The CDR3 DNA sequence: TGTGCCAGCAGCCAAGGTCGCGGGGGAGATACGCAGTATTTA. Encoded protein: CASSQGRGGDTQYL.

This clonotype was counted only a few times. This chain connects TRBV6-5 to TRBJ2-7, with TRBD2 matching over 9 bases. Looked up from germline, CDR1 is MNHEY and CDR2 is SVGAGI. V trimming: 5 bases; J trimming: 6 bases; junction bases outside the gene matches: 8. This CDR3 is 14 amino acids long. CDR3 DNA: TGTGCCAGCAGTCCCTGGGTAGCGGGAGTCGAGCAGTACTTC. This translates into CASSPWVAGVEQYF.

Remarks on this clonotype: A single base separates this from a much larger clone, so it may be a read error. The chain employs TRBV27 and TRBJ2-3; 11 positions agree with TRBD2. After removal of 5 bases from V and 8 bases from J, the junction contained 9 bases not matched to a gene. Germline V lookup: CDR1 MNHEY, CDR2 SMNVEV (reference sequence). The CDR3 loop spans 15 amino acids. The CDR3 nucleotides are TGTGCCAGCAGTACAGTAGCGGGAGGGCCGGGTACGCAGTATTTT. Its translation: CASSTVAGGPGTQYF.

Ten or more counts support this clonotype. The genes are TRBV7-9 and TRBJ2-2; D unclear. Between the trimmed V and J ends, which lost 6 bases and 6 bases, there was a span of 14 bases. The germline gives CDR1 SEHNR, CDR2 FQNEAQ (reference sequence). The CDR3 loop spans 14 amino acids. Here the CDR3 reads CASSWGFGPGELFF. CDR3 bases: TGTGCCAGCAGTTGGGGATTCGGTCCCGGGGAGCTGTTTTTT.

This clonotype occurred a few times. Possible read error: a much larger clone is one base away. The rearrangement joins TRBV7-8 to TRBJ2-7; no firm D call. V shed 5 bases and J shed 7 bases, with 18 bases lying between them. The CDR3 has 14 amino acids. Germline V gene lookup returns CDR1 SGHVS and CDR2 FQNEAQ. In nucleotides, the CDR3 is TGTGCCAGCAGCCAAACTGCCCCGCCCGGGGAGCAGTACTTC. It encodes CASSQTAPPGEQYF. Full variable domain (missing parts from reference TRBV7-8 and TRBJ2-7): GAGVSQSPRYKVAKRGQDVALRCDPISGHVSLFWYQQALGQGPEFLTYFQNEAQLDKSGLPSDRFFAERPEGSVSTLKIQRTQQEDSAVYLCASSQTAPPGEQYFGPGTRLTVT.

At least ten counts were recorded for this clonotype. This sequence joins TRBV13 and TRBJ2-2; D perhaps matches TRBD1 (6 bases). V lost 1 base to trimming and J lost 6 bases, with 12 bases between them. The CDR3 covers 15 residues. Per the germline V gene, CDR1 is PRHDT and CDR2 is FYEKMQ (reference sequence). The CDR3: CASSLALAGAGELFF. CDR3 DNA sequence: TGTGCCAGCAGCTTAGCCCTGGCAGGGGCCGGGGAGCTGTTTTTT.

This clonotype has more than one count but fewer than ten. This chain uses TRBV6-2 or TRBV6-3 with TRBJ2-3, with D unresolved. From germline, CDR1 is MNHEY and CDR2 SVGEGT. Trimming left V 2 bases short and J 0 bases short, with 9 bases between. The CDR3 is 15 amino acids. CDR3 in DNA: TGTGCCAGCAGTTACCTAGACACAAGCACAGATACGCAGTATTTT. As protein: CASSYLDTSTDTQYF.

This clonotype was counted at least ten times. This rearrangement joins TRBV7-8 to TRBJ2-3, with D maybe TRBD1 (6 bases). CDR3 length: 16 residues. V was clipped by 3 bases and J by 1 base, with 14 bases between them. Germline V gene sequence: CDR1 SGHVS, CDR2 FQNEAQ. This CDR3 is CASSFSRDTRTDTQYF. CDR3 DNA: TGTGCCAGCAGCTTCTCCCGGGACACCCGCACAGATACGCAGTATTTT.

The gene calls are TRBV19 and TRBJ2-7, with 14 bases identical to TRBD2. CDR1 is LNHDA and CDR2 is SQIVND in the germline V gene (reference sequence). With 8 bases clipped from V and 0 bases from J, the junction kept 0 bases outside the gene matches. This CDR3 comprises 14 residues. The CDR3 loop reads CASGLAGGSYEQYF. Here the CDR3 DNA reads TGTGCCAGTGGACTAGCGGGGGGCTCCTACGAGCAGTACTTC.

Of note for this clonotype: This may be a read error, as it is one base from a much larger clone. V usage is TRBV7-8 and J usage is TRBJ1-4; possibly TRBD1 for D (5 bases). Looked up from germline, CDR1 is SGHVS and CDR2 is FQNEAQ. Trimming stripped 7 bases from V and 14 bases from J, with 32 bases between. There are 17 residues in the CDR3. CDR3 amino acids: CASTYRPTLGLGEDLFF. CDR3 bases: TGTGCCAGCACATATCGCCCCACTTTGGGACTGGGCGAAGATCTGTTTTTT.

On this clonotype: The CDR3 does not close with the conserved phenylalanine or tryptophan, likely indicating a read error. The chain has TRBV6-2 or TRBV6-3 and TRBJ2-1; 7 nucleotides line up with TRBD1. The junction had 9 bases not matched to a gene; V was cut back by 5 bases and J by 8 bases. The CDR3 contains 14 residues. Germline assignment: CDR1 MNHEY and CDR2 SVGEGT. The CDR3 nucleotides read TGTGCCAGCAGTGACAGACAGGGAAGGGATGAGCAGTTCCTC. Its protein product is CASSDRQGRDEQFL.

In this sample, this clonotype turned up many times. The V and J genes are TRBV27 and TRBJ2-7, with D possibly being TRBD1 or TRBD2 (5 bases each). The CDR3 contains 14 residues. Trimming stripped 6 bases from V and 5 bases from J, with 17 bases between. Germline assignment: CDR1 MNHEY and CDR2 SMNVEV (reference sequence). The CDR3 region has the DNA TGTGCCAGCAGGCCCTTGGGGACCCGAAACGAGCAGTACTTC. Amino acids: CASRPLGTRNEQYF.

As regards this clonotype: Possible read error: a much larger clone is one base away. The CDR3 carries no conserved terminal phenylalanine or tryptophan, so it likely arises from a read error. The chain carries TRBV4-1 and TRBJ2-7; TRBD1 is a possible D gene (6 bases). V lost 0 bases to trimming and J lost 2 bases, with 11 bases between them. In germline, CDR1 is MGHRA, CDR2 YSYEKL. The CDR3 is 15 amino acids. This CDR3 is CASSQDLGAPYEQYL. In nucleotides, the CDR3 is TGCGCCAGCAGCCAAGACTTGGGGGCCCCCTACGAGCAGTACCTC.

This clonotype came up many times. The CDR3 DNA is TGTGCCAGCAGTTTCGCGCGGGGGGCCGGGGAGCTGTTTTTT. It translates to CASSFARGAGELFF. The rearrangement joins TRBV27 to TRBJ2-2; 8 positions agree with TRBD2. V was pared by 3 bases and J by 6 bases, with 3 bases of the junction left unmatched. This CDR3 has 14 residues. Germline lookup yields CDR1 MNHEY and CDR2 SMNVEV (reference sequence).